Here is one T cell receptor beta chain with its context. Random hexamers were used to reverse transcribe an amount of roughly 0.5 to 1 ug RNA. TCRdb re-called the immunoSEQ multiplex PCR reads through MiXCR, storing one row per CDR3 protein. The repertoire has fewer than 250,000 distinct CDR3 sequences, 80% to 95% of them found once; the top ten carry roughly 0.13%. These data are taken from a study of CD8 T cells in Susac syndrome. The sample taken for sequencing was CD8+ T cells from PBMCs. The receptor comes from a human donor with multiple sclerosis.

As DNA, the CDR3 is TGTGCCAGTAGTATGGGAGGGTTTGAAGCTTTCTTT. This translates into CASSMGGFEAFF. This rearrangement joins TRBV19 to TRBJ1-1, with D unclear. This CDR3 is 12 amino acids long. The V gene lost 3 bases and the J gene lost 7 bases, with 9 bases spanning the gap. Germline values: CDR1 LNHDA, CDR2 SQIVND (reference sequence).